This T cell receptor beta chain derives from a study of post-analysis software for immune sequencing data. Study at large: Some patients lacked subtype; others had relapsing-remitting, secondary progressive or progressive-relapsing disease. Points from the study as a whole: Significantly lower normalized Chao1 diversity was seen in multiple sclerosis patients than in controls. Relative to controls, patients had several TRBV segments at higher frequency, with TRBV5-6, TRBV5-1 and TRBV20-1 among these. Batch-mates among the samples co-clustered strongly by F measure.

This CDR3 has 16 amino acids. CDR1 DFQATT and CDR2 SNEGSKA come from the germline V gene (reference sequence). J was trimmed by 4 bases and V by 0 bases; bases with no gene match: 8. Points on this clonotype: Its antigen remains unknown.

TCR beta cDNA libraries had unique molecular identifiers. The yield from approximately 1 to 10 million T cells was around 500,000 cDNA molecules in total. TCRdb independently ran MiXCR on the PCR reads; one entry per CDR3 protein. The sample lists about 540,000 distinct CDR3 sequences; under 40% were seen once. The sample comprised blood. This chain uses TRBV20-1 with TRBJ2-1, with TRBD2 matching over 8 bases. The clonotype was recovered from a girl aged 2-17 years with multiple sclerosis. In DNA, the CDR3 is TGCAGTGCTAGAGACGCTTCCGGGACTAGGTACAATGAGCAGTTCTTC. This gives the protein CSARDASGTRYNEQFF.